The TCR beta chain described here comes from a study of T cell responses to AZD1222 COVID-19 vaccine. This table comes from immunoSEQ multiplex PCR, and its TCRdb copy is limited to in-frame clones, with some not included. In the table there are 120,000 to 150,000 clones, about nine tenths of which are singletons. The CDR3 is made up of 13 amino acids. The V end lost 4 bases, the J end lost 16 bases, and 21 bases lay between the germline ends. Germline CDR1 reads SGHKS; CDR2 reads YYEKEE (reference sequence). This sequence originates from an adult who received the AZD1222 COVID-19 vaccine. This chain uses TRBV5-5 with TRBJ2-4; a possible D gene is TRBD2 (6 bases). Source: peripheral blood, taken 28 days after the second AZD1222 dose. CDR3: CASSVGDFPTFYF. The DNA of the CDR3 is TGTGCCAGCAGCGTTGGGGACTTCCCAACATTTTACTTC.